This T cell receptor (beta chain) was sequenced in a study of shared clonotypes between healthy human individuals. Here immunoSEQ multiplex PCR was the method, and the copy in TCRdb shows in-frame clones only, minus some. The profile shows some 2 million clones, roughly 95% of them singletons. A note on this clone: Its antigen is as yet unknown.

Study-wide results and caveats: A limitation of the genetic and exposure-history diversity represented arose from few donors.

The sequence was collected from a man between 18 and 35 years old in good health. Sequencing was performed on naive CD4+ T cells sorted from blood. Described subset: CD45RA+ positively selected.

The CDR3 coding sequence is TGTGCCAGCCGTCAGGGGCGAAATTCACCCCTCCACTTT. Protein product: CASRQGRNSPLHF. V and J are TRBV2 and TRBJ1-6; D might be TRBD1 (6 bases). CDR3 length: 13 amino acids. The germline V and J ends were trimmed by 8 bases and 7 bases, with 12 bases remaining between them. The germline gives CDR1 SNHLY, CDR2 FYNNEI. The whole variable domain, remainder taken from reference TRBV2 and TRBJ1-6, is EPEVTQTPSHQVTQMGQEVILRCVPISNHLYFYWYRQILGQKVEFLVSFYNNEISEKSEIFDDQFSVERPDGSNFTLKIRSTKLEDSAMYFCASRQGRNSPLHFGNGTRLTVT.